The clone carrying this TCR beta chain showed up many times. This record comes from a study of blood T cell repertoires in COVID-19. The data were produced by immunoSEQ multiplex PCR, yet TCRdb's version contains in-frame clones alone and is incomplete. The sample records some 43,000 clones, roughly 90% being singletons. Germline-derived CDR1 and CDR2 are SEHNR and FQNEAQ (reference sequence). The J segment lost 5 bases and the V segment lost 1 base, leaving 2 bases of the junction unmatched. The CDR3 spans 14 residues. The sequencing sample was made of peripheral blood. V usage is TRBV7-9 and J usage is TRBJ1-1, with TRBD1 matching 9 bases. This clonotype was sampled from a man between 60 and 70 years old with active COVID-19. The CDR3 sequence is CASSLDGQGTEAFF. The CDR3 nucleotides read TGTGCCAGCAGCTTAGACGGACAGGGGACTGAAGCTTTCTTT.